One sample yielded the 8 T cell receptor beta chains listed below, sequenced in a study of cytomegalovirus exposure and HLA in healthy donors. PCR used 60 Vbeta primers and 13 Jbeta primers. TCRdb's copy holds only in-frame clones and misses some; the assay was immunoSEQ multiplex PCR. In the table there are approximately 93,000 clones, 78% of which are singletons. Material for sequencing was PBMCs. The receptors come from a woman in her thirties or forties in good health and CMV-seronegative.

CDR3 protein: CASSSPPGAGVFYNEQFF. The CDR3 nucleotides read TGTGCCAGCAGCTCCCCCCCGGGAGCGGGAGTGTTCTACAATGAGCAGTTCTTC. The rearrangement links TRBV7-9 to TRBJ2-1; TRBD2 agrees at 8 bases. Losses at the gene ends were 4 bases for V and 3 bases for J; bases not matched to a gene: 14. This CDR3 spans 18 amino acids. Looked up from germline, CDR1 is SEHNR and CDR2 is FQNEAQ (reference sequence).

The chain couples TRBV19 to TRBJ1-2, with D possibly matching TRBD1 (5 bases). The CDR3 totals 15 residues. Germline loops: CDR1 LNHDA, CDR2 SQIVND (reference sequence). Trimming cost V 7 bases and J 2 bases, with 17 bases left between them. The CDR3 loop is CASIEKGAGNYGYTF. In nucleotides, the CDR3 is TGTGCCAGTATCGAGAAAGGGGCAGGAAACTATGGCTACACCTTC.

The rearrangement joins TRBV6-1 to TRBJ2-7, with 7 bases aligning to TRBD1. The CDR3 is made up of 14 amino acids. The trim removed 7 bases at V and 4 bases at J, leaving 10 bases unmatched. The germline CDR1 and CDR2 sequences are MNHNS and SASEGT. The DNA of the CDR3 is TGTGCCAGCAAACTTACGGCAGGGGGATACGAGCAGTACTTC. Its translation: CASKLTAGGYEQYF.

This chain's CDR3 is CASSPDRASEQYF. The CDR3 DNA reads TGTGCCAGCTCACCCGACAGGGCATCCGAGCAGTACTTC. The chain joins TRBV18 to TRBJ2-7; 7 bases are shared with TRBD1. The CDR3 is 13 amino acids. CDR1 and CDR2 from the germline V gene are KGHSH and LQKENI. The V gene end was trimmed by 3 bases and the J gene end by 6 bases; junction bases not matched to a gene: 5.

V gene TRBV28 combines with J gene TRBJ2-4; D may be TRBD1 (7 bases). Germline CDR1 reads MDHEN; CDR2 reads SYDVKM. Trimming removed 6 bases at V and 2 bases at J, with 17 bases between. The CDR3 runs to 16 residues. As DNA, the CDR3 is TGTGCCAGCAGGTCAGGGGGACTCGTGACCAAAAACATTCAGTACTTC. It codes for CASRSGGLVTKNIQYF. Variable domain in full (rest from reference TRBV28 and TRBJ2-4): DVKVTQSSRYLVKRTGEKVFLECVQDMDHENMFWYRQDPGLGLRLIYFSYDVKMKEKGDIPEGYSVSREKKERFSLILESASTNQTSMYLCASRSGGLVTKNIQYFGAGTRLSVL.

The rearrangement links TRBV2 to TRBJ2-3; possibly TRBD2 for D (6 bases). The CDR3 is made up of 17 amino acids. Germline V gives CDR1 SNHLY, CDR2 FYNNEI. Deletions cut 9 bases from V and 1 base from J, with 23 bases between. CDR3 nucleotides: TGTGCCAGTCGCAGGGAGAAAGGAGGGTCGGGCACAGATACGCAGTATTTT. Protein sequence: CASRREKGGSGTDTQYF.

The chain has TRBV7-8 and TRBJ2-7; no reliable D call. The CDR3 contains 14 residues. Germline CDR1 SGHVS, CDR2 FQNEAQ. V gave up 1 base and J gave up 5 bases, with 12 bases separating them. CDR3: CASSLGSSVNEQYF. The CDR3 DNA sequence: TGTGCCAGCAGCTTAGGTTCAAGCGTCAACGAGCAGTACTTC.

This chain uses TRBV13 with TRBJ2-5; D call uncertain. This CDR3 contains 12 residues. Trimming took 2 bases from V and 5 from J, leaving 6 bases between them. Germline V lookup: CDR1 PRHDT, CDR2 FYEKMQ (reference sequence). The CDR3 sequence: CASSLSRETQYF. CDR3 nucleotide sequence: TGTGCCAGCAGCTTATCCCGGGAGACCCAGTACTTC.